This TCR beta chain was sequenced in a study of control samples from healthy donors and cancer patients (TCRdb year 2020). The library was prepared using the immunoSEQ multiplex PCR assay. As stored in TCRdb, this immuneACCESS dataset retains in-frame rearrangements with V and J assigned. A fraction of the clones does not appear; measured against another copy, unresolved V genes explain less than half of the discrepancy, and the remainder lacks a known reason. This sample has approximately 60,000 clones in its table, and approximately 90% of those were observed once. More than 0.95% of the sample is taken by the ten largest. About this clone itself: What antigen it recognizes has not been identified. No quality values exist for individual bases; no much larger clone is one base distant.

The CDR3 has 11 amino acids, counting the end cysteine and phenylalanine. Left in the record is the CDR3 DNA by itself, 33 bases read in frame from the first base. CDR1 and CDR2 are read off the germline V gene as SGHAT and FQNNGV. Relative to germline, V is 1 base shorter and J is 12 bases shorter, with 10 bases between their ends. The sample comprised PBMCs. The chain is assembled from TRBV11-2 and TRBJ2-7, with the D gene not confidently named. The clonotype originates from a woman in her fifties or sixties with colorectal cancer. The CDR3: CASSLGAVGYF. The nucleotides read TGTGCCAGCAGCTTAGGTGCAGTAGGGTACTTC.